This TCR beta chain was documented in a study of blood T cell repertoires in COVID-19 (dated by TCRdb to the early 2020s). Background for the entire study: Samples covering the acute and convalescent phases of COVID-19 were provided by collaborators in the United States, Italy and Spain. The material from the prospective study consisted of cDNA or gDNA derived from T cells, B-cell-depleted T cells, or PBMCs. Deeply sampled blood TCRbeta repertoires from subjects exposed to, actively infected with, or recovered from COVID-19 were included in the dataset. The repertoires were released in a freely available public database meant as a resource for research on the immune response to SARS-CoV-2. Samples came from the ongoing ImmuneRACE study (first 160 participants) plus 1,254 subjects from 6 global collaborators. A de-identified subject ID, COVID-19 status, age in years and sex were almost always included in the sample metadata. HLA class I and class II types, where available, came from metadata supplied by the sample provider rather than from assay-based typing. What the authors observed across the whole study: How much clinical and demographic metadata was included differed by source and by participant, and the metadata was provided uncurated.

Details on this clone: There is no known antigen for this receptor. The record has no base qualities; no much larger clone is one base away.

At one collaborating source in Seattle, patients were enrolled during active infection and were followed longitudinally through the course of disease. The collaborating institutions used their own protocols to collect whole blood in K2EDTA tubes. Collaborator samples were shipped for TCRbeta analysis as frozen whole blood, isolated PBMCs, or DNA extracted from either sample type. Taken from cysteine to phenylalanine, the CDR3 has 17 residues. The read is trimmed to its CDR3 DNA, 51 bases read in frame from base 1. The junction shows trimming of 5 bases on V and 11 bases on J, and the gene matches do not reach 20 bases of it. From a lookup of the germline V gene (reference sequence), CDR1 and CDR2 are LNHNV and YYDKDF. TCRbeta CDR3 regions were amplified from genomic DNA by means of the immunoSEQ Assay, a bias-controlled multiplex PCR. In the paper's pipeline: The number of nucleated cells in each sample was estimated by amplification of reference gene primers within the assay. To quantify the absolute abundance of each unique TCRbeta CDR3 rearrangement, sequence reads were collapsed and filtered. For each sample, productive Simpson clonality was calculated by taking the square root of Simpson's diversity index across productive rearrangements. TCRdb took over this immuneACCESS table, retaining in-frame rearrangements with V and J assigned. Such tables are incomplete; in checked studies, under half of the missing clones stem from an unresolved V gene, and the remainder is unexplained. That table gives V, J and clone size, and the DNA gave D and trimming. The sample table shows fewer than 250,000 clones, and 85% are seen once. Of the sample, approximately 0.97% falls within the top ten clones.

The sequencing sample was made of peripheral blood. This chain is built from TRBV15 and TRBJ1-5, with 8 central nucleotides matching TRBD1. The TCR sequence derives from a man in his sixties with COVID-19, enrolled during active disease. The CDR3 sequence is CATSEQPRDRSPGAQHF. The nucleotide sequence is TGTGCCACCAGCGAACAACCCCGGGACAGGTCCCCAGGGGCCCAGCATTTT.